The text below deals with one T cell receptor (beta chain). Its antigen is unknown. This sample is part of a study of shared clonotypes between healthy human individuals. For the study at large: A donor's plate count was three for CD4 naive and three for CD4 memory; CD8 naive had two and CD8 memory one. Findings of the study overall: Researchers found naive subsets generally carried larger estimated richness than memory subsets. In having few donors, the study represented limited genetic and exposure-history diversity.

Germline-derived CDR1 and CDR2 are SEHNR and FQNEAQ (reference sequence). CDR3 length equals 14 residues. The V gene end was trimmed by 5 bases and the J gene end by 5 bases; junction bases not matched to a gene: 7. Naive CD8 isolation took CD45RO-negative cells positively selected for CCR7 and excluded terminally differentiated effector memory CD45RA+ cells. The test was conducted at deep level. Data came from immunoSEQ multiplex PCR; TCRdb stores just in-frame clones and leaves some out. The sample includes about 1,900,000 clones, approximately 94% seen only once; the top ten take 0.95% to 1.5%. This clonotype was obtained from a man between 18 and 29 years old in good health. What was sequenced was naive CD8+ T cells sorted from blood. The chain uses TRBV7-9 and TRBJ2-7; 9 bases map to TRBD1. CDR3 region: CASSAGQGFNEQYF. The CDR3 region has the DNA TGTGCCAGCAGCGCTGGACAGGGGTTCAACGAGCAGTACTTC.